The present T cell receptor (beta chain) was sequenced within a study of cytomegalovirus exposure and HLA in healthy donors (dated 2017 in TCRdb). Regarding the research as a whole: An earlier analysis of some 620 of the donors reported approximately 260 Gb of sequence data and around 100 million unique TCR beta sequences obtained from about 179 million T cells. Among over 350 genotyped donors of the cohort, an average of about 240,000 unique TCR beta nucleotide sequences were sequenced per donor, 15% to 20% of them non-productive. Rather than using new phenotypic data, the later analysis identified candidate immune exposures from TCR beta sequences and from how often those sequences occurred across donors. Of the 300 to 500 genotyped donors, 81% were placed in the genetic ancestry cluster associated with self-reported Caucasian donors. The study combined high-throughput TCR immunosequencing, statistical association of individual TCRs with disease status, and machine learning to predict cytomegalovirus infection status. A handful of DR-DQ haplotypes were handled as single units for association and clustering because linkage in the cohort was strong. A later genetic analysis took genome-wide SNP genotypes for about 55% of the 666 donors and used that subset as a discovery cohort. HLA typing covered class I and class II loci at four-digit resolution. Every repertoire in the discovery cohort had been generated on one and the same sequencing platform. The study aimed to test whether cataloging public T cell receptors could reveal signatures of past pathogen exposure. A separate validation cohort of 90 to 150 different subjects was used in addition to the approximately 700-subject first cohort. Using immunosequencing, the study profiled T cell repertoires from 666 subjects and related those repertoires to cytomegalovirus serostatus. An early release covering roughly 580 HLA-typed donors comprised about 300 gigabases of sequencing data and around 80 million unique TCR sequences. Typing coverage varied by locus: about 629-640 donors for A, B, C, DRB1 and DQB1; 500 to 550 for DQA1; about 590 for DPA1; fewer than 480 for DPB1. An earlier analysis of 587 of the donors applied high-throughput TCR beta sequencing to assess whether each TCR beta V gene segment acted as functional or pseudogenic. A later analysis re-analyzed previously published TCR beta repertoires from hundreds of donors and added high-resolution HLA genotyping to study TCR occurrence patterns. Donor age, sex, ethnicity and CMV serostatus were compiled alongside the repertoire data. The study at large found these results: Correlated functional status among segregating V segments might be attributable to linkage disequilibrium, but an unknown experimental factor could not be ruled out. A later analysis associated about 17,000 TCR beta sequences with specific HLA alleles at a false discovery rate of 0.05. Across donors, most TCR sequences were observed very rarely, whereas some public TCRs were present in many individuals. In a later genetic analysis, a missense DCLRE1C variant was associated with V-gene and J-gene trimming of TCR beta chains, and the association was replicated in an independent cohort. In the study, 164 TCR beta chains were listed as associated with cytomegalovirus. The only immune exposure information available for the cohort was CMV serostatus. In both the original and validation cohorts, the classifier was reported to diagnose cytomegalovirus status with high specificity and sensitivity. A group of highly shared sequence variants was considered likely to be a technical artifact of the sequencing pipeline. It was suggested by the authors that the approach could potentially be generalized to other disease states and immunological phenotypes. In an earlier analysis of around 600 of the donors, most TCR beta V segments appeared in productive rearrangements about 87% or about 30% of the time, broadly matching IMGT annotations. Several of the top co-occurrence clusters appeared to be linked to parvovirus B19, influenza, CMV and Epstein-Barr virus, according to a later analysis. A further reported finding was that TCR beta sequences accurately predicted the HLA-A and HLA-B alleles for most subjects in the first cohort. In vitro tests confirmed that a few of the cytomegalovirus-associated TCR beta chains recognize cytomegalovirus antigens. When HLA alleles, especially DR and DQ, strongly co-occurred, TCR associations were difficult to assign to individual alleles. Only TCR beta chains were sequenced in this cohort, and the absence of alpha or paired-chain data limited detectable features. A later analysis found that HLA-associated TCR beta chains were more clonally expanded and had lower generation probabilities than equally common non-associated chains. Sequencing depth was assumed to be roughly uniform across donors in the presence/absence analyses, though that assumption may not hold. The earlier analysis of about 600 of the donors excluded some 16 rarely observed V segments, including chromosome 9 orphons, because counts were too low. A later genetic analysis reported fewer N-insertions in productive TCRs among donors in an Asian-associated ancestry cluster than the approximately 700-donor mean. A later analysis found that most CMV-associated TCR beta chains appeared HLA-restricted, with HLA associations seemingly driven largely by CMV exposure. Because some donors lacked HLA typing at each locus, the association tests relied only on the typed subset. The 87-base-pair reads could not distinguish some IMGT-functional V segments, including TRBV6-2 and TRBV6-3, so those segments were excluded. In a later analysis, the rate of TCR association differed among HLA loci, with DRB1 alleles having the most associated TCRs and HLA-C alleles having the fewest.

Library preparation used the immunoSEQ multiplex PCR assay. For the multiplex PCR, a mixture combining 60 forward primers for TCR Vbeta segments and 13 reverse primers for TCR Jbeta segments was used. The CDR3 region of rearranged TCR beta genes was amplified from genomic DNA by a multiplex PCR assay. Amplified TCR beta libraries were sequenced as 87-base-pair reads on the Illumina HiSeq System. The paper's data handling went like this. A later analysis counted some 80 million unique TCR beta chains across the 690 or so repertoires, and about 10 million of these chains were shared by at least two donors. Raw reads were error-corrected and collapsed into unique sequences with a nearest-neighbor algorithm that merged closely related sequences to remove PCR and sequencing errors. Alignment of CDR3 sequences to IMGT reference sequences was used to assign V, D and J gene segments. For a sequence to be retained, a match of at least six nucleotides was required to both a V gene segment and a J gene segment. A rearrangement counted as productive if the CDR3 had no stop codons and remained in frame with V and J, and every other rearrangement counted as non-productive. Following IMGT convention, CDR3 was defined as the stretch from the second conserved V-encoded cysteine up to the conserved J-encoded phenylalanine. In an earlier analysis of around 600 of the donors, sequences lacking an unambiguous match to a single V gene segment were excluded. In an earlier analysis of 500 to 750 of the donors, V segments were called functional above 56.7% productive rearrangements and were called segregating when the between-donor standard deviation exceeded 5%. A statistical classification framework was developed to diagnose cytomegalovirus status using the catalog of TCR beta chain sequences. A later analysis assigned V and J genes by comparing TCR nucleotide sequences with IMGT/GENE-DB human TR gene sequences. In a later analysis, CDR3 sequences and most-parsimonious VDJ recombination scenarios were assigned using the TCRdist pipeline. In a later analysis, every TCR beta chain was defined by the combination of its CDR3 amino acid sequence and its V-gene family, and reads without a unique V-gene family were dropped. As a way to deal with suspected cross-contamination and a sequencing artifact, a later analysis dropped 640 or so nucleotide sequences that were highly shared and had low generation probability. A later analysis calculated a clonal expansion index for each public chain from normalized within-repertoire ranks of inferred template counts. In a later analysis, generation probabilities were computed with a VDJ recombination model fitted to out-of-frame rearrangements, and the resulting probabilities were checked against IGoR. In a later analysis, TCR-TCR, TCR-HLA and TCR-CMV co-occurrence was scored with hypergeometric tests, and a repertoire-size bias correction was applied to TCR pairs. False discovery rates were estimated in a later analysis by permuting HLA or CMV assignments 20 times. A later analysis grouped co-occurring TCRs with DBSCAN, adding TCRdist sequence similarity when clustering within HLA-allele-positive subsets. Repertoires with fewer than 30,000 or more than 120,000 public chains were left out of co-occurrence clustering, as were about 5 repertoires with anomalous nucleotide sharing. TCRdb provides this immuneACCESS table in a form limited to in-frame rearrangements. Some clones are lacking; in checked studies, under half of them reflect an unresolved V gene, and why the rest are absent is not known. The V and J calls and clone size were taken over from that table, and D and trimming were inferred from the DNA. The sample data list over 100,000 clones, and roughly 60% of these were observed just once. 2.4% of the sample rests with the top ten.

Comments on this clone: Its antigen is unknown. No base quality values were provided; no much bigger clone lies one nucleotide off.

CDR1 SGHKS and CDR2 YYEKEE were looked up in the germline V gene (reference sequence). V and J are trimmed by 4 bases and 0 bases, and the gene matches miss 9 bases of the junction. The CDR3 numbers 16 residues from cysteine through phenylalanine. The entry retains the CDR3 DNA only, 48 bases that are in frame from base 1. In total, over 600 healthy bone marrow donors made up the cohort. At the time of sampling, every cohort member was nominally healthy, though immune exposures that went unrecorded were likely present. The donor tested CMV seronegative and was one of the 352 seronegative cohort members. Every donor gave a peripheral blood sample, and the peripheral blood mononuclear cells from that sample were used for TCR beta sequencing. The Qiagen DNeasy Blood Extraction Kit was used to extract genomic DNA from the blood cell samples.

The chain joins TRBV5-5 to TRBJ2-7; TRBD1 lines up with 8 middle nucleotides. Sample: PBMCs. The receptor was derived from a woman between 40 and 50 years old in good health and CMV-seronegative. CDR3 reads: CASSPSGTGGSYEQYF. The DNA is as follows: TGTGCCAGCAGCCCATCGGGAACAGGGGGCTCCTACGAGCAGTACTTC.